The 6 T cell receptor beta chains below come from one sample, sequenced in a study of blood T cell repertoires in COVID-19. Using immunoSEQ multiplex PCR, the repertoire was profiled, and TCRdb retains in-frame clones only, with some absent. The sample lists fewer than 200,000 clones, 83% occurring once. What was sequenced was PBMCs or T cells enriched from blood (not recorded which). The receptors were gathered from a woman aged 45-65 years who had recovered from COVID-19.

The CDR3 sequence is CASSQGLAGNQPQHF. The CDR3 region has the DNA TGTGCCAGCAGCCAAGGACTGGCAGGGAATCAGCCCCAGCATTTT. V usage is TRBV3-1 (or the pseudogene TRBV3-2) and J usage is TRBJ1-5; D possibly corresponds to TRBD1 (5 bases). Germline assignment: CDR1 LGHDT and CDR2 YNNKEL (reference sequence). V was clipped by 1 base and J by 4 bases, with 11 bases between them. The CDR3 contains 15 residues.

This chain uses TRBV14 with TRBJ1-4, with D possibly matching TRBD1 (5 bases). Germline loops: CDR1 SGHDN, CDR2 FVKESK. V lost 2 bases, J lost 6 bases, and 10 bases lay in between. The CDR3 sequence is 14 residues long. The CDR3 DNA follows: TGTGCCAGCAGCCAACGGGGGGATTATGAAAAACTGTTTTTT. Amino acids: CASSQRGDYEKLFF.

This clone has just a few counts. V gene TRBV24-1 combines with J gene TRBJ2-5; 7 positions agree with TRBD1. V trimming: 0 bases; J trimming: 5 bases; junction bases outside the gene matches: 5. Germline V gives CDR1 KGHDR, CDR2 SFDVKD. The CDR3 covers 15 residues. The CDR3 bases are TGTGCCACCAGTGATTTGGAAGGGGGCAGGGAGACCCAGTACTTC. Its protein is CATSDLEGGRETQYF.

This clone was seen more than once but under ten times. This chain links TRBV19 with TRBJ1-5; 7 bases align to TRBD1. The germline V gene has CDR1 LNHDA and CDR2 SQIVND (reference sequence). V lost 4 bases to trimming and J lost 4 bases; unmatched junction nucleotides: 7. The CDR3 is 15 residues long. The CDR3 DNA reads TGTGCCAGTAGTAAGGGGGACAGATTTAATCAGCCCCAGCATTTT. It translates to CASSKGDRFNQPQHF.

The chain employs TRBV11-3 and TRBJ1-1, with a tentative D call TRBD1 (6 bases). Germline-derived CDR1 and CDR2 are SGHNT and YENEEA. The CDR3 consists of 14 residues. V was shortened by 5 bases and J by 2 bases, with 12 bases between the two germline ends. CDR3 amino acids: CASSPRGANTEAFF. As DNA, the CDR3 is TGTGCCAGCAGCCCCAGGGGCGCCAACACTGAAGCTTTCTTT.

The chain is built from TRBV5-8 and TRBJ2-1; no definite D call. Germline V gives CDR1 SGHTS, CDR2 YDEGEE. This CDR3 region has 13 residues. Trimming shortened V by 1 base and J by 10 bases, and 12 bases separated the two germline ends. The CDR3 bases are TGTGCCAGCAGCTTGCCCCAGGCTCGAGAGCAGTTCTTC. The encoded protein is CASSLPQAREQFF.